The clone carrying this T cell receptor (beta chain) was recorded a few times. Its antigen is unidentified. This sample is drawn from a study of T cells in Graves' hyperthyroidism and ophthalmopathy. The length of the CDR3 is 15 residues. V gave up 0 bases and J gave up 7 bases, with 13 bases separating them. Germline lookup yields CDR1 MNHEY and CDR2 SVGEGT. Amplified regions were TCR beta CDR3 sequences from RNA transcripts. In the first-round RT-PCR of the TCR CDR3, the HTBI primer set was used. TCRdb reprocessed the multiplex PCR reads via MiXCR and lists one record per CDR3 protein. The sample carries about 620,000 distinct CDR3 sequences, 16% recorded once. PBMCs were sourced from more than 9 ml fresh peripheral blood. General study points: Ophthalmopathy stood apart from stable hyperthyroidism in a 13 V-J model.

The V gene is TRBV6-2 or TRBV6-3, the J gene TRBJ2-1, with D possibly matching TRBD2 (6 bases). This receptor was obtained from a woman aged 25 to 39 with Graves' hyperthyroidism. The sequencing sample was made of blood. The CDR3 region has the DNA TGTGCCAGCAGTTACTCCCCGGAGGAGGGGAATGAGCAGTTCTTC. This encodes CASSYSPEEGNEQFF.